This TCR beta chain was recovered during a study of response to subunit inactivated influenza vaccine. This clonotype was observed at least ten times. TCRdb recomputed calls from the RT-PCR reads with MiXCR, one row per CDR3 protein. The sample lists some 600,000 distinct CDR3 sequences; approximately 14% were seen once. Germline V lookup: CDR1 SGHRS, CDR2 YFSETQ. V lost 4 bases to trimming and J lost 7 bases, with 15 bases between them. The CDR3 loop spans 14 amino acids. This material consisted of PBMCs from blood, taken 14 to 15 days before vaccination. The TCR sequence derives from a man aged 50-60 years who received an inactivated influenza vaccine. This chain links TRBV5-1 with TRBJ2-1; TRBD1 is a possible D gene (8 bases). The CDR3: CASSLTGGGNEQFF. For the CDR3, the DNA is TGCGCCAGCAGCCTAACAGGGGGGGGGAATGAGCAGTTCTTC.